What follows are 21 T cell receptor beta chains derived from one specimen sequenced in a study of blood T cell repertoires in COVID-19. TCRdb keeps only in-frame clones here, not all; method: immunoSEQ multiplex PCR. Of approximately 120,000 clones listed, around 83% were seen once; the top ten hold about 12%. Source material: peripheral blood. All receptors come from a man aged 60 to 69 with acute or convalescent COVID-19.

V gene TRBV5-1 combines with J gene TRBJ2-1; 12 nucleotides match TRBD2. With V trimmed by 4 bases and J by 6 bases, 8 bases remained unmatched. The CDR3 is 16 amino acids. Germline V CDR1 and CDR2: SGHRS, YFSETQ. CDR3 sequence (DNA): TGCGCCAGCAGCGCGGGGGGACTAGCGGGTCCCAATGAGCAGTTCTTC. As protein: CASSAGGLAGPNEQFF.

V and J are TRBV18 and TRBJ2-5; D ambiguous. The V gene's germline CDR1 is KGHSH and CDR2 LQKENI. This CDR3 comprises 13 residues. Trimming removed 3 bases at V and 5 bases at J, with 10 bases between. CDR3 loop: CASSPSRWETQYF. The DNA for the CDR3 is TGTGCCAGCTCACCGTCTAGGTGGGAGACCCAGTACTTC.

J is TRBJ2-1 and V is TRBV6-6; 14 bases map to TRBD2. The length of the CDR3 is 16 residues. The germline V gene has CDR1 MNHNY and CDR2 SVGAGI (reference sequence). The junction had 4 bases not matched to a gene; V was cut back by 2 bases and J by 7 bases. CDR3 amino acids: CASSYRRTSGGNEQFF. The CDR3 nucleotides read TGTGCCAGCAGTTACAGGCGGACTAGCGGGGGGAATGAGCAGTTCTTC.

The J gene is TRBJ2-7, the V gene TRBV11-2, with D possibly TRBD2 on 5 matching bases. The germline CDR1 and CDR2 sequences are SGHAT and FQNNGV. V lost 4 bases to trimming and J lost 5 bases, with 21 bases between them. CDR3 length equals 16 residues. The CDR3 DNA reads as TGTGCCAGCAGCTCAATCATTGGAGTAGCGTCCCACGAGCAGTACTTC. Translation gives CASSSIIGVASHEQYF.

The chain joins TRBV6-6 to TRBJ2-5; TRBD2 might be the D (5 bases). Per germline, CDR1 MNHNY and CDR2 SVGAGI (reference sequence). V was cut by 2 bases and J by 5 bases, with 9 bases left in between. The CDR3 sequence is 13 residues long. The CDR3, as DNA: TGTGCCAGCAGTTACCTACTAGGGGAGACCCAGTACTTC. The encoded protein is CASSYLLGETQYF.

V is TRBV7-6 and J is TRBJ2-3, with 9 bases that match TRBD2. From germline, CDR1 is SGHVS and CDR2 FNYEAQ. CDR3 length equals 15 residues. V was pared by 2 bases and J by 3 bases, with 3 bases of the junction left unmatched. CDR3 region: CASSLRLAETDTQYF. As DNA, the CDR3 is TGTGCCAGCAGCTTACGACTAGCGGAAACAGATACGCAGTATTTT.

This clone was counted once. The chain employs TRBV11-2 and TRBJ1-2; D is perhaps TRBD1 (5 bases). This CDR3 spans 15 amino acids. The germline gives CDR1 SGHAT, CDR2 FQNNGV. Trimming took 5 bases from V and 5 from J, leaving 18 bases between them. The CDR3 protein is CASSPQGLGSYGYTF. Written as DNA, the CDR3 is TGTGCCAGCAGCCCCCAGGGCTTAGGCTCATATGGCTACACCTTC.

V usage is TRBV7-9 and J usage is TRBJ2-4; maybe TRBD1 (6 bases). The CDR3 extends over 13 amino acids. Germline CDR1 is SEHNR and CDR2 is FQNEAQ (reference sequence). Trimming left V 3 bases short and J 6 bases short, with 9 bases between. In nucleotides, the CDR3 is TGTGCCAGCAGCTTGACAGGAACAAACATTCAGTACTTC. It specifies CASSLTGTNIQYF. The full variable domain, rest sourced from reference TRBV7-9 and TRBJ2-4, is DTGVSQNPRHKITKRGQNVTFRCDPISEHNRLYWYRQTLGQGPEFLTYFQNEAQLEKSRLLSDRFSAERPKGSFSTLEIQRTEQGDSAMYLCASSLTGTNIQYFGAGTRLSVL.

The V call is TRBV29-1, the J call TRBJ1-6; TRBD1 aligns across 7 bases. The V segment lost 4 bases and the J segment 8 bases; nucleotides outside the gene matches: 2. The CDR3 extends over 12 amino acids. Per the germline V gene, CDR1 is SQVTM and CDR2 is ANQGSEA. DNA for the CDR3: TGCAGCGTTGGAGGGGGCGATTCACCCCTCCACTTT. It yields the protein CSVGGGDSPLHF.

This chain links TRBV19 with TRBJ2-7; 8 nucleotides match TRBD2. The CDR3 covers 15 residues. Germline V lookup: CDR1 LNHDA, CDR2 SQIVND (reference sequence). The trim removed 3 bases at V and 3 bases at J, leaving 7 bases unmatched. The CDR3 coding sequence is TGTGCCAGTAGTATCGGACTAGCAGATGTCTACGAGCAGTACTTC. Translated: CASSIGLADVYEQYF.

This chain connects TRBV3-1 (or the pseudogene TRBV3-2) to TRBJ1-1; TRBD1 matches 8 bases. The CDR3 runs 16 residues. The germline CDR1 and CDR2 sequences are LGHDT and YNNKEL (reference sequence). V was pared by 2 bases and J by 1 base, with 6 bases of the junction left unmatched. Here the CDR3 reads CASSQLPGQGNTEAFF. The CDR3 nucleotides read TGTGCCAGCAGCCAACTCCCAGGACAGGGGAACACTGAAGCTTTCTTT.

The V call is TRBV11-3, the J call TRBJ2-3, with D maybe TRBD1 (5 bases). V lost 8 bases and J 2 bases, leaving 8 bases between the germline ends. Germline V CDR1 and CDR2: SGHNT, YENEEA. CDR3 length equals 12 residues. The CDR3 DNA is TGTGCCAGCGGACACAACACAGATACGCAGTATTTT. Encoded protein: CASGHNTDTQYF.

The chain links TRBV28 to TRBJ1-4; TRBD1 matches 9 bases. Trimming cost V 4 bases and J 8 bases; bases outside gene matches: 8. Germline loops: CDR1 MDHEN, CDR2 SYDVKM. The CDR3 totals 15 residues. As DNA, the CDR3 is TGTGCCAGCAGTTCCCTAGGACAGGGGCTCGAAAAACTGTTTTTT. Protein sequence: CASSSLGQGLEKLFF.

This chain uses TRBV9 with TRBJ2-1; perhaps TRBD2 as D (5 bases). Germline values: CDR1 SGDLS, CDR2 YYNGEE. The CDR3 consists of 16 residues. V lost 4 bases, J lost 2 bases, and 16 bases lay in between. The CDR3, as DNA: TGTGCCAGCAGCCCCCTAGGTCCCGGGGCCTACAATGAGCAGTTCTTC. Encoded protein: CASSPLGPGAYNEQFF.

The V and J genes are TRBV18 and TRBJ2-7; 7 bases are shared with TRBD1. CDR1 KGHSH and CDR2 LQKENI come from the germline V gene. The CDR3 is 14 residues long. Unmatched junction bases numbered 3, after V lost 0 bases and J lost 4 bases. The CDR3 sequence is CASSPPGQPYEQYF. The CDR3 region has the DNA TGTGCCAGCTCACCACCGGGACAGCCTTACGAGCAGTACTTC.

The V gene is TRBV7-8, the J gene TRBJ2-1, with TRBD2 identical over 7 bases. Germline assignment: CDR1 SGHVS and CDR2 FQNEAQ. CDR3 length: 16 amino acids. V dropped 5 bases and J dropped 3; count of bases not matched to a gene: 10. The CDR3 is CASSPVRERDYNEQFF. The CDR3 coding sequence is TGTGCCAGCAGCCCGGTTAGAGAGCGGGACTACAATGAGCAGTTCTTC.

The genes are TRBV5-4 and TRBJ1-4; D uncertain. Per germline, CDR1 SGHNT and CDR2 YYREEE (reference sequence). The CDR3 has 15 amino acids. V lost 1 base to trimming and J lost 4 bases, with 11 bases between them. CDR3 in amino acids: CASSLKAGVNEKLFF. CDR3 sequence (DNA): TGTGCCAGCAGCTTGAAGGCGGGCGTTAATGAAAAACTGTTTTTT.

This chain joins TRBV7-2 and TRBJ1-5; D call uncertain. CDR1 and CDR2 from the germline V gene are SGHTA and FQGNSA. The CDR3 totals 18 residues. Trimming removed 1 base at V and 2 bases at J, with 18 bases between. The CDR3 DNA follows: TGTGCCAGCAGCTTAGGAGTGGCAGGTCGCGGGCGCAATCAGCCCCAGCATTTT. The encoded protein is CASSLGVAGRGRNQPQHF.

The chain joins TRBV2 to TRBJ2-5; D is possibly TRBD2 (6 bases). V was shortened by 7 bases and J by 11 bases, with 14 bases between the two germline ends. The CDR3 covers 11 residues. Germline V CDR1 and CDR2: SNHLY, FYNNEI. The CDR3: CASTYRDSQYF. CDR3 nucleotides: TGTGCCAGCACCTACCGGGACTCTCAGTACTTC.

This chain uses TRBV5-1 with TRBJ2-1; 11 nucleotides line up with TRBD2. The CDR3 has 17 amino acids. V shed 4 bases, J shed 6 bases, and the junction held 12 bases outside the gene matches. Germline-derived CDR1 and CDR2 are SGHRS and YFSETQ. DNA of the CDR3: TGCGCCAGCAGCCTCCAACCCACTAGCGGGAGTTTCAATGAGCAGTTCTTC. Amino acids: CASSLQPTSGSFNEQFF.

This chain links TRBV9 with TRBJ1-6; possibly TRBD1 for D (6 bases). V lost 0 bases and J lost 2, with 12 bases in between. CDR3 size: 17 residues. Per the germline V gene, CDR1 is SGDLS and CDR2 is YYNGEE. The CDR3 spells CASSVGQGRTYNSPLHF. The CDR3 nucleotides read TGTGCCAGCAGCGTAGGGCAGGGGCGGACCTATAATTCACCCCTCCACTTT.